This T cell receptor beta chain appears in the sequencing data of a study of OX40 agonist ivuxolimab in advanced cancers. About the full investigation: Ivuxolimab was a fully human IgG2 agonistic monoclonal antibody targeting the costimulatory receptor OX40 (CD134). Intravenous ivuxolimab was administered to patients every 2 weeks at six dose levels: 0.01, 0.1, 0.3, 1.5, 3 and 10 mg/kg. Of the approximately 53 patients in dose escalation, about 20 had hepatocellular carcinoma, about 15 had melanoma, 9 had renal cell carcinoma and 9 had head and neck cancer. The dose-escalation cohort was about 83% male with a mean age of around 64 years, ranging from 23 to 79. Patients were allowed to have had prior anti-PD-1, anti-PD-L1 or anti-CTLA-4 therapy, and approximately 41% of the dose-escalation patients had previously received checkpoint inhibitors. Partial responses were achieved by three dose-escalation patients, of whom one had hepatocellular carcinoma and two had cutaneous melanoma. The purpose of peripheral TCRbeta sequencing was to test whether ivuxolimab changed TCR sequence diversity and led to clonal T-cell expansion. The paper reports the monotherapy dose-escalation portion (N = 52 patients) of the phase I ivuxolimab trial.

Patients with a history of autoimmune disease or receiving systemic immunosuppression were excluded from the trial. Peripheral blood for TCR sequencing was collected from all dose cohorts at baseline, on cycle 4 day 1, and on cycle 7 day 1. Samples were obtained from an open-label, multicenter, first-in-human phase I dose-escalation trial of ivuxolimab. Adults with locally advanced or metastatic melanoma, renal cell, hepatocellular, or head and neck squamous cell carcinoma were enrolled in the trial. CD4+ and CD8+ T cells were sorted separately from peripheral blood before TCR sequencing. Spanning cysteine to phenylalanine, the CDR3 consists of 15 amino acids. Of the read, only the CDR3 DNA is kept; its 45 bases are in frame from base 1. V is pared back by 0 bases and J by 3 bases, with 10 bases lying between the germline termini. Taken from the germline V gene, the CDR1 and CDR2 loops are SGHRS and YFSETQ.

Worth noting for this clone: The target of this receptor is not known. The record has no base qualities; no much larger clone is one base away.

For sequencing of the TCRbeta CDR3 region, genomic DNA was extracted from the sorted cells. TCRbeta CDR3 regions were sequenced using the immunoSEQ Assay. As stored in TCRdb, this immuneACCESS dataset retains in-frame rearrangements with V and J assigned. A fraction of the clones does not appear; measured against another copy, unresolved V genes explain less than half of the discrepancy, and the remainder lacks a known reason. This sample gives more than 50,000 clones in total; more than 65% of them show up just once. Approximately 2.4% of the sample is in the top ten clones. What the research found in general, with its limitations: Low levels of normalized T-cell clonal expansion were also shown by some nonresponding patients. In partial responders in the 0.1-3.0 mg/kg groups, normalized peripheral clonal expansion was found to be among the lowest, especially among CD8+ T cells. At doses of 0.1 to 3.0 mg/kg, clonal expansion of both CD4+ and CD8+ T cells in blood was seen between baseline and week 6. After ivuxolimab, CD8+ T cells had more expanded clones than CD4+ T cells on average. The antigen specificity of the clonally expanded peripheral T cells was not determined.

This sample comprised CD4+ or CD8+ T cells sorted from blood, obtained in a trial of the OX40 agonist ivuxolimab. The rearrangement combines TRBV5-1 with TRBJ1-3, with TRBD1 tentatively as D gene (6 bases match). This sequence was found in an adult with an advanced solid tumor such as melanoma, head and neck, liver or kidney cancer. The CDR3 protein: CASSLGGGLGNTIYF. The DNA sequence reads TGCGCCAGCAGCTTGGGCGGGGGGCTTGGAAACACCATATATTTT.